This TCR beta chain was sequenced for a study of blood T cell repertoires in COVID-19. This clone has only one observation. Assay used: immunoSEQ multiplex PCR; TCRdb lists only in-frame clones, some missing. In the table there are almost 85,000 clones, about 83% of which are singletons. The CDR3 is made up of 14 amino acids. The ends lost 5 bases at V and 5 bases at J; junction bases unmatched: 3. Germline lookup yields CDR1 MNHNY and CDR2 SVGAGI (reference sequence). Input material: peripheral blood. This TCR was recovered from a man at least 80 years old with active or convalescent COVID-19. The chain links TRBV6-6 to TRBJ1-1; 12 bases fit TRBD1. The DNA for the CDR3 is TGTGCCAGCAGTGGGACAGGGGGCCTGACTGAAGCTTTCTTT. This sequence encodes CASSGTGGLTEAFF.